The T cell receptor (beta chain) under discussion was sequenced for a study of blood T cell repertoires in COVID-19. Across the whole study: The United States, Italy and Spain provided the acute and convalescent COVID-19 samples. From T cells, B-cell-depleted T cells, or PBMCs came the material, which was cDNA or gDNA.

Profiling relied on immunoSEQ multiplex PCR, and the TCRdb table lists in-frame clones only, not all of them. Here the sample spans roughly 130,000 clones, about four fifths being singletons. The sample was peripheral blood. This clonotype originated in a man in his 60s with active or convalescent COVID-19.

CDR3 coding DNA: TGCGCCAGCAGCCACGTACCGAGCTCCTACAATGAGCAGTTCTTC. This encodes CASSHVPSSYNEQFF. The chain has TRBV4-1 and TRBJ2-1; no firm D call. CDR1 is MGHRA, CDR2 YSYEKL, per germline. This CDR3 has 15 residues. V lost 3 bases, J lost 0 bases, and 9 bases lay in between.